The rows below give T cell receptor beta chains drawn from one sample of a study of resident and recirculating memory T cells in vitiligo. Profiling relied on immunoSEQ multiplex PCR, and the TCRdb table lists in-frame clones only, not all of them. The sample holds around 70,000 clones, 91% seen once. The sequencing sample was made of blood. The receptor source for this set is a male donor with vitiligo. Both conserved end residues are part of each CDR3. The order of the fields is J gene, V gene, clone size, D gene, CDR3 DNA, CDR3 protein. A D gene is named only where the DNA matches it firmly. Clone size is given for some rows only: seen once, a few or many times, or a class if the clone is expanded.

j_call: TRBJ1-2; v_call: TRBV19; clone_size: -; d_call: -; cdr3_nt: TGTGCCAGTAGTACAGGGGCCACGGAGCGGTACACCTTC; cdr3_aa: CASSTGATERYTF
j_call: TRBJ1-2; v_call: TRBV5-1; clone_size: -; d_call: TRBD1; cdr3_nt: TGCGCCAGCAGCTTTGACGGACAGGGGGTCGATGGCTACACCTTC; cdr3_aa: CASSFDGQGVDGYTF
j_call: TRBJ2-7; v_call: TRBV14; clone_size: -; d_call: -; cdr3_nt: TGTGCCAGCAGCCAAGATTGGGGCAGCCCCTACGAGCAGTACTTC; cdr3_aa: CASSQDWGSPYEQYF
j_call: TRBJ1-6; v_call: TRBV28; clone_size: -; d_call: TRBD1; cdr3_nt: TGTGCCAGCAGGGGAGGGACAGGGGCCTATAATTCACCCCTCCACTTT; cdr3_aa: CASRGGTGAYNSPLHF
j_call: TRBJ2-1; v_call: TRBV10-3; clone_size: -; d_call: -; cdr3_nt: TGTGCCATCAGTGGGGGGCCTACCAGGGATGAGCAGTTCTTC; cdr3_aa: CAISGGPTRDEQFF
j_call: TRBJ2-7; v_call: TRBV5-4; clone_size: -; d_call: -; cdr3_nt: TGTGCCAGCAGTTCCAACCCACTTTACGAGCAGTACTTC; cdr3_aa: CASSSNPLYEQYF
j_call: TRBJ1-5; v_call: TRBV7-9; clone_size: -; d_call: -; cdr3_nt: TGTGCCAGCAGCTTGGGGGGATTGAGCAATCAGCCCCAGCATTTT; cdr3_aa: CASSLGGLSNQPQHF
j_call: TRBJ1-2; v_call: TRBV9; clone_size: -; d_call: -; cdr3_nt: TGTGCCAGCAGCGACCACAGGGACAACTATGGCTACACCTTC; cdr3_aa: CASSDHRDNYGYTF
j_call: TRBJ1-4; v_call: TRBV6-1; clone_size: -; d_call: -; cdr3_nt: TGTGCCAGCAGTGAAACGACAGAGAATGAAAAACTGTTTTTT; cdr3_aa: CASSETTENEKLFF
j_call: TRBJ1-2; v_call: TRBV28; clone_size: -; d_call: -; cdr3_nt: TGTGCCAGCAGTTTTTTGTTGTCCGGGACACTCTTC; cdr3_aa: CASSFLLSGTLF
j_call: TRBJ1-6; v_call: TRBV5-1; clone_size: -; d_call: -; cdr3_nt: TGCGCCAGCAGCTTGGTAGGCGGATCCTTTGATTCACCCCTCCACTTT; cdr3_aa: CASSLVGGSFDSPLHF
j_call: TRBJ2-7; v_call: TRBV2; clone_size: -; d_call: -; cdr3_nt: TGTGCCAGCAGTGATCCCCCCCGTATCTCCTACGAGCAGTACTTC; cdr3_aa: CASSDPPRISYEQYF
j_call: TRBJ1-3; v_call: TRBV4-3; clone_size: -; d_call: -; cdr3_nt: TGCGCCAGCAGCCAAGATTTTACAGCTACCTCTGGAAACACCATATATTTT; cdr3_aa: CASSQDFTATSGNTIYF
j_call: TRBJ1-2; v_call: TRBV2; clone_size: -; d_call: -; cdr3_nt: TGTGCCAGCAACGACGAGGTGTATGGCTACACCTTC; cdr3_aa: CASNDEVYGYTF
j_call: TRBJ1-2; v_call: TRBV7-3; clone_size: -; d_call: TRBD1; cdr3_nt: TGTGCCAGCAGCTTTGTCTGGGAGGGACAGGGGTATAACTATGGCTACACCTTC; cdr3_aa: CASSFVWEGQGYNYGYTF
j_call: TRBJ2-7; v_call: TRBV7-2; clone_size: -; d_call: -; cdr3_nt: TGTGCCAGCCTCCGGGCGGTGCCGGGGGAGCAGTACTTC; cdr3_aa: CASLRAVPGEQYF
j_call: TRBJ2-7; v_call: TRBV7-3; clone_size: once; d_call: -; cdr3_nt: TGTGCCAGCAGCTCCCAGGGTGTTGGGGACGAGCAGTACTTC; cdr3_aa: CASSSQGVGDEQYF
j_call: TRBJ1-5; v_call: TRBV7-2; clone_size: few; d_call: -; cdr3_nt: TGTGCCAGCAGCCGGCGGGGAGGGGATCAGCCCCAGCATTTT; cdr3_aa: CASSRRGGDQPQHF
j_call: TRBJ2-7; v_call: TRBV5-8; clone_size: -; d_call: -; cdr3_nt: TGTGCCAGCAGCCCCCCCGGCTACGAGCAGTACTTC; cdr3_aa: CASSPPGYEQYF
j_call: TRBJ1-2; v_call: TRBV6-1; clone_size: -; d_call: TRBD1; cdr3_nt: TGTGCCAGCAGGGACAGGGGGCGGGGTGGCTACACCTTC; cdr3_aa: CASRDRGRGGYTF
j_call: TRBJ1-1; v_call: TRBV5-1; clone_size: -; d_call: -; cdr3_nt: TGCGCCAGCAGCGCGGCCCCCGGGGGTATGAACACTGAAGCTTTCTTT; cdr3_aa: CASSAAPGGMNTEAFF
j_call: TRBJ1-1; v_call: TRBV12-1; clone_size: -; d_call: -; cdr3_nt: TGTGCCAGCAGCCCGGACAGGGGTGAGATTGAGACTGAAGCTTTCTTT; cdr3_aa: CASSPDRGEIETEAFF
j_call: TRBJ2-1; v_call: TRBV7-9; clone_size: -; d_call: -; cdr3_nt: TGTGCCAGCAGCCCCTCGGAATATGTGACAGGGAGGAATGAGCAGTTCTTC; cdr3_aa: CASSPSEYVTGRNEQFF
j_call: TRBJ2-5; v_call: TRBV7-9; clone_size: once; d_call: -; cdr3_nt: TGTGCCAGCAGCTTACCTTGGAGGGCACAAGAGACCCAGTACTTC; cdr3_aa: CASSLPWRAQETQYF
j_call: TRBJ2-1; v_call: TRBV28; clone_size: -; d_call: TRBD1; cdr3_nt: TGTGCCAGCAGTTTATTCAGGACAGGGGTAGGTAATGAGCAGTTCTTC; cdr3_aa: CASSLFRTGVGNEQFF
j_call: TRBJ1-1; v_call: TRBV19; clone_size: -; d_call: -; cdr3_nt: TGTGCCAGTAGAGCCTGGAACACTGAAGCTTTCTTT; cdr3_aa: CASRAWNTEAFF
j_call: TRBJ1-4; v_call: TRBV10-1; clone_size: -; d_call: TRBD1; cdr3_nt: TGCGCCAGCAGTACAGGGGCAACTAATGAAAAACTGTTTTTT; cdr3_aa: CASSTGATNEKLFF
j_call: TRBJ1-5; v_call: TRBV6-1; clone_size: -; d_call: TRBD1; cdr3_nt: TGTGCCAGCATTGAACAGGGGGCGCGGAGCAATCAGCCCCAGCATTTT; cdr3_aa: CASIEQGARSNQPQHF
j_call: TRBJ1-6; v_call: TRBV28; clone_size: -; d_call: TRBD1; cdr3_nt: TGTGCCAGCAGTCCGGTGGACAGGGATAATTCACCCCTCCACTTT; cdr3_aa: CASSPVDRDNSPLHF
j_call: TRBJ2-3; v_call: TRBV5-1; clone_size: once; d_call: TRBD2; cdr3_nt: TGCGCCAGCAGCACGCTCCTAGCGGTGGGCACAGATACGCAGTATTTT; cdr3_aa: CASSTLLAVGTDTQYF
j_call: TRBJ1-4; v_call: TRBV5-1; clone_size: -; d_call: -; cdr3_nt: TGCGCCAGCAGCTTTGGCAGGGGAGATGAAAAACTGTTTTTT; cdr3_aa: CASSFGRGDEKLFF
j_call: TRBJ2-1; v_call: TRBV10-3; clone_size: -; d_call: TRBD1; cdr3_nt: TGTGCCATCAGTGGTCGGACAGGCAATGAGCAGTTCTTC; cdr3_aa: CAISGRTGNEQFF
j_call: TRBJ2-1; v_call: TRBV7-2; clone_size: -; d_call: TRBD1; cdr3_nt: TGTGCCAGCAGCTTAGATACAGGGGGCAATGAGCAGTTCTTC; cdr3_aa: CASSLDTGGNEQFF
j_call: TRBJ1-2; v_call: TRBV4-1; clone_size: -; d_call: -; cdr3_nt: TGCGCCAGCAGCCCGATCCAACAGGGCTTAGCTAACTATGGCTACACCTTC; cdr3_aa: CASSPIQQGLANYGYTF
j_call: TRBJ2-5; v_call: TRBV6-6; clone_size: -; d_call: TRBD1; cdr3_nt: TGTGCCAGCAGGACCGGGACAGGGAGGGAGACCCAGTACTTC; cdr3_aa: CASRTGTGRETQYF
j_call: TRBJ2-1; v_call: TRBV9; clone_size: -; d_call: TRBD2; cdr3_nt: TGTGCCAGCAGCGTAGCTAGCGGGGGCCGCAATGAGCAGTTCTTC; cdr3_aa: CASSVASGGRNEQFF
j_call: TRBJ2-7; v_call: TRBV4-1; clone_size: -; d_call: -; cdr3_nt: TGCGCCAGCAGCCCCAGGGACATCTCCTACGAGCAGTACTTC; cdr3_aa: CASSPRDISYEQYF
j_call: TRBJ1-2; v_call: TRBV7-2; clone_size: -; d_call: TRBD1; cdr3_nt: TGTGCCAGCAGCCCCCCCGGACAGGGTTGGAATGGCTACACCTTC; cdr3_aa: CASSPPGQGWNGYTF